The present TCR beta chain was sequenced within a study of T cell changes during pregnancy in multiple sclerosis. Sequencing used immunoSEQ multiplex PCR; TCRdb keeps in-frame clones, though not all of them. The sample contains approximately 130,000 clones, 90% to 96% of which appear only once. The sequencing used peripheral blood, collected after pregnancy. This TCR was recovered from a female donor with multiple sclerosis, enrolled in a pregnancy study.

Here the CDR3 reads CASRHNTGVMNTEAFF. The CDR3 nucleotides read TGTGCCAGTAGGCATAACACAGGGGTCATGAACACTGAAGCTTTCTTT. V is TRBV19 and J is TRBJ1-1, with 7 bases aligning to TRBD1. With V trimmed by 6 bases and J by 0 bases, 10 bases remained unmatched. CDR1 and CDR2 from the germline V gene are LNHDA and SQIVND (reference sequence). The CDR3 has 16 residues. The full variable domain, with the rest looked up from reference TRBV19 and TRBJ1-1, is DGGITQSPKYLFRKEGQNVTLSCEQNLNHDAMYWYRQDPGQGLRLIYYSQIVNDFQKGDIAEGYSVSREKKESFPLTVTSAQKNPTAFYLCASRHNTGVMNTEAFFGQGTRLTVV.